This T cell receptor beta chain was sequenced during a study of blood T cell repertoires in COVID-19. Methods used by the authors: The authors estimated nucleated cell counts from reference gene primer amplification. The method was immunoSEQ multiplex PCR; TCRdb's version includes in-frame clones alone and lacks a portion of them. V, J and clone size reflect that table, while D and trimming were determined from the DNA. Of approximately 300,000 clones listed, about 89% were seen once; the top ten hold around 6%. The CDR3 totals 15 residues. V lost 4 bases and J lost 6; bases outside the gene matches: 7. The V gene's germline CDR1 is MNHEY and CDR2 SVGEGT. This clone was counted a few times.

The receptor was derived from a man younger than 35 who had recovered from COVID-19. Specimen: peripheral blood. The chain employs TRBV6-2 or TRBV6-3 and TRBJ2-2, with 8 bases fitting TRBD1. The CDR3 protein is CASSFPRGRPGELFF. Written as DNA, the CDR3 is TGTGCCAGCAGTTTCCCCAGGGGGCGCCCCGGGGAGCTGTTTTTT.